Presented here are 5 T cell receptor beta chains from one specimen sequenced in a study of T cell repertoires in cytomegalovirus infection. Their cognate antigens are unknown. TCRdb passed the reads through MiXCR, listing each CDR3 protein once. The sample has 680,000 or so distinct CDR3 sequences, around 30% seen once. The material sequenced was cultured PBMCs, taken from culture after CMV antigen stimulation. The receptors derive from a human donor in good health (CMV status not recorded). Some clones in this sample may be carry-over from other donors' samples.

J is TRBJ2-1 and V is TRBV28, with 7 bases aligning to TRBD2. Germline trimming cut 6 bases from V and 8 bases from J; bases unmatched to any gene: 13. The CDR3 is made up of 15 amino acids. Germline lookup yields CDR1 MDHEN and CDR2 SYDVKM. CDR3 region: CASSTAGLSFHEQFF. DNA for the CDR3: TGTGCCAGCAGCACCGCGGGACTATCTTTCCATGAGCAGTTCTTC.

This clonotype showed up many times. The chain carries TRBV7-2 and TRBJ2-3; 8 bases are shared with TRBD2. The CDR3 consists of 14 residues. V trimming: 3 bases; J trimming: 4 bases; junction bases outside the gene matches: 3. CDR1 and CDR2 (germline): SGHTA, FQGNSA. For the CDR3, the DNA is TGTGCCAGCAGCTTCGGACTAGCCGCAGATACGCAGTATTTT. It encodes CASSFGLAADTQYF.

This clonotype has just a few counts. J is TRBJ2-3 and V is TRBV11-2; 7 bases map to TRBD2. The CDR3 runs to 15 residues. Germline lookup yields CDR1 SGHAT and CDR2 FQNNGV. The V and J ends lost 4 bases and 4 bases, in that order; junction bases with no gene match: 8. CDR3 in amino acids: CASSSREAFSDTQYF. CDR3 nucleotide sequence: TGTGCCAGCAGCTCCCGGGAGGCCTTCTCAGATACGCAGTATTTT. The whole variable domain, remainder taken from reference TRBV11-2 and TRBJ2-3, is EAGVAQSPRYKIIEKRQSVAFWCNPISGHATLYWYQQILGQGPKLLIQFQNNGVVDDSQLPKDRFSAERLKGVDSTLKIQPAKLEDSAVYLCASSSREAFSDTQYFGPGTRLTVL.

This chain connects TRBV3-1 to TRBJ2-5; D is unclear. This CDR3 is built from 13 residues. Germline assignment: CDR1 LGHDT and CDR2 YNNKEL (reference sequence). The ends were cut back, 1 base at V and 5 bases at J, with 8 bases in the middle. The CDR3 DNA follows: TGTGCCAGCAGCCAAGCGTGGATGGAGACCCAGTACTTC. Its protein product is CASSQAWMETQYF.

This clonotype was observed many times. The DNA for the CDR3 is TGTGCCAGCAGCCCGCGGACTGGCGGAGATACGCAGTATTTT. This gives the protein CASSPRTGGDTQYF. The chain recombines TRBV7-2 with TRBJ2-3, with D tentatively TRBD2 (5 bases). Looked up from germline, CDR1 is SGHTA and CDR2 is FQGNSA. Trimming cost V 5 bases and J 5 bases, with 14 bases left between them. The CDR3 is made up of 14 amino acids.